This T cell receptor (beta chain) was identified in a study of beta chain features in type 1 diabetes. Across the whole study: Analysis included around 99,000,000 sorted cells drawn from all samples. Study-wide findings and caveats: The study found fewer insertions and more deletions at VDJ junctions in type 1 diabetes patients. Naive, central memory and regulatory TCRB repertoires appeared more similar among patients than healthy donors. All four CD4+ subsets of Type 1 diabetes patients contained TCRB CDR3s that were moderately but significantly shorter.

A sort by CD45RO/CCR7/CD25/CD127/CD95/CD27 yielded CD4+ naive, central memory, regulatory and stem cell-like memory cells. Every isolated RNA sample was fully reverse transcribed, so sequencing captured expressed TCRB transcripts. Assay: immunoSEQ multiplex PCR; the TCRdb copy retains only in-frame clones and omits some. The sample lists 500,000 to 650,000 clones; around 12% were seen once. From germline, CDR1 is MNHEY and CDR2 SVGAGI. V lost 2 bases, J lost 1 base, and 9 bases lay in between. The CDR3 is 14 amino acids. This clone has just a few counts. Its cognate antigen is unknown. Other DNA variants within this sample encode the same CDR3.

The V and J genes are TRBV6-5 and TRBJ2-7, with D maybe TRBD1 (6 bases). Sample: naive CD4+ T cells from blood. The receptor was derived from a man aged 25 to 40 with type 1 diabetes. The CDR3 coding sequence is TGTGCCAGCAGTTACCGAGACAGGTCCTACGAGCAGTACTTC. Translation gives CASSYRDRSYEQYF.